This passage covers 5 T cell receptor beta chains from one sample sequenced in a study of blood T cell repertoires in COVID-19. TCRdb's table, derived via immunoSEQ multiplex PCR, lists solely in-frame clones and lacks some. The top ten clones hold under 9.5% of a sample with around 500,000 clones, 80% to 90% of them seen once. What was sequenced was PBMCs or T cells enriched from blood (not recorded which). These receptors originate from a woman in her sixties or seventies who had recovered from COVID-19.

This clone has a handful of counts. The chain has TRBV5-5 and TRBJ2-5; TRBD1 might be the D (6 bases). V lost 1 base, J lost 5 bases, and 15 bases lay in between. The CDR3 runs 15 residues. Germline values: CDR1 SGHKS, CDR2 YYEKEE (reference sequence). The CDR3 sequence is CASSLRRTQGETQYF. DNA for the CDR3: TGTGCCAGCAGCTTGCGACGGACCCAGGGGGAGACCCAGTACTTC.

The CDR3 loop is CASSEGGARGYTF. The CDR3 nucleotides are TGTGCCAGCAGTGAGGGGGGGGCGCGTGGCTACACCTTC. V gene TRBV6-1 combines with J gene TRBJ1-2; possible D gene TRBD1, 6 bases. The CDR3 runs to 13 residues. V lost 3 bases, J lost 7 bases, and 12 bases lay in between. Germline loops: CDR1 MNHNS, CDR2 SASEGT.

CDR3 sequence reads: CASRATGKGGYTF. The CDR3 coding sequence is TGTGCCAGCAGAGCGACAGGGAAGGGTGGCTACACCTTC. The rearrangement links TRBV11-2 to TRBJ1-2; TRBD1 aligns across 7 bases. The CDR3 is 13 amino acids. Germline assignment: CDR1 SGHAT and CDR2 FQNNGV. The V gene end was trimmed by 6 bases and the J gene end by 7 bases; junction bases not matched to a gene: 8.

The chain is built from TRBV3-1 (or the pseudogene TRBV3-2) and TRBJ1-2; D may be TRBD1 (5 bases). Trimming stripped 4 bases from V and 0 bases from J, with 15 bases between. Looked up from germline, CDR1 is LGHDT and CDR2 is YNNKEL (reference sequence). The CDR3 length is 16 residues. The CDR3 loop is CASSLLKTATNYGYTF. The CDR3, as DNA: TGTGCCAGCAGCCTCCTGAAGACAGCCACTAACTATGGCTACACCTTC.

This chain uses TRBV29-1 with TRBJ2-3; D unresolved. Per the germline V gene, CDR1 is SQVTM and CDR2 is ANQGSEA. The CDR3 totals 12 residues. Trimming cost V 4 bases and J 2 bases, with 7 bases left between them. DNA of the CDR3: TGCAGCGTTGTGTCGGTCACAGATACGCAGTATTTT. The encoded protein is CSVVSVTDTQYF.